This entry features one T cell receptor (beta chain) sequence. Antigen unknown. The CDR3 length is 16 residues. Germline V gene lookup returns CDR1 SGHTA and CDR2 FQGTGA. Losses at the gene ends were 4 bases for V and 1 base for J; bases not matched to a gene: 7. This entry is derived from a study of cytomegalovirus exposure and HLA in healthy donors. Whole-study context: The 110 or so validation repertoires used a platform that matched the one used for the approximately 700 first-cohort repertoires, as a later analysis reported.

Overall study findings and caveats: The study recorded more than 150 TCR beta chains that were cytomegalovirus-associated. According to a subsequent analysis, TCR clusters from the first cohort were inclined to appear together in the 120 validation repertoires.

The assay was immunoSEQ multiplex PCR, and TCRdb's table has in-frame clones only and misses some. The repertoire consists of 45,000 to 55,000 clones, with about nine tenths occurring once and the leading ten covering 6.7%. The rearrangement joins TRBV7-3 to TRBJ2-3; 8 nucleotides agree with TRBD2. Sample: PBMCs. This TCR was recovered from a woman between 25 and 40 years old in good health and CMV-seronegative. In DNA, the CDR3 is TGTGCCAGCAGCTCCATGAGGCGGGGGGGCACAGATACGCAGTATTTT. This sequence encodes CASSSMRRGGTDTQYF. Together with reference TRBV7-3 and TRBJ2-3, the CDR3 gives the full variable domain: GAGVSQTPSNKVTEKGKYVELRCDPISGHTALYWYRQSLGQGPEFLIYFQGTGAADDSGLPNDRFFAVRPEGSVSTLKIQRTERGDSAVYLCASSSMRRGGTDTQYFGPGTRLTVL.